What follows are 8 T cell receptor beta chains derived from one specimen sequenced in a study of cytomegalovirus exposure and HLA in healthy donors. The PCR employed 60 Vbeta primers together with 13 Jbeta primers. Data came from immunoSEQ multiplex PCR; TCRdb stores just in-frame clones and leaves some out. The sample contains roughly 140,000 clones, 80% to 90% of which appear only once. The sample consisted of PBMCs. All receptors come from a woman in her forties in good health and CMV-seropositive.

CDR3 coding DNA: TGTGCCTGGAGCCATGTGTCGGGGGATGAGCAGTTCTTC. Its protein product is CAWSHVSGDEQFF. The chain is built from TRBV30 and TRBJ2-1, with a weak D call TRBD2 (6 bases). V gave up 3 bases and J gave up 8 bases, with 14 bases separating them. Germline CDR1 GTSNPN, CDR2 SVGIG (reference sequence). This CDR3 is built from 13 residues.

J is TRBJ2-7 and V is TRBV18; D unresolved. CDR1 is KGHSH and CDR2 is LQKENI in the germline V gene. The CDR3 spans 14 residues. The V gene lost 3 bases and the J gene lost 0 bases, with 9 bases spanning the gap. The CDR3 region has the DNA TGTGCCAGCTCACCGGTCTTCGGCTCCTACGAGCAGTACTTC. Amino acid sequence: CASSPVFGSYEQYF.

V and J are TRBV7-9 and TRBJ1-1; possible D gene TRBD1, 5 bases. Germline assignment: CDR1 SEHNR and CDR2 FQNEAQ (reference sequence). CDR3 length equals 14 residues. The V gene lost 5 bases and the J gene lost 0 bases, with 10 bases spanning the gap. CDR3 nucleotides: TGTGCCAGCAGCCCCGGACATCTGAACACTGAAGCTTTCTTT. Translation: CASSPGHLNTEAFF.

The V gene is TRBV19, the J gene TRBJ2-7; 11 bases map to TRBD1. V gave up 3 bases and J gave up 4 bases; unmatched junction bases: 2. This CDR3 is built from 14 residues. From germline, CDR1 is LNHDA and CDR2 SQIVND (reference sequence). The CDR3 DNA sequence: TGTGCCAGTAGTATGGGACAGGGGGGTTACGAGCAGTACTTC. It specifies CASSMGQGGYEQYF.

The chain is built from TRBV28 and TRBJ2-5; TRBD2 might be the D (6 bases). V was cut by 4 bases and J by 11 bases, with 20 bases left in between. The CDR3 runs to 14 residues. Germline assignment: CDR1 MDHEN and CDR2 SYDVKM. The CDR3 nucleotides read TGTGCCAGCAGTTCTCAGCAGGGTATTCGGGAGCAGTACTTC. As protein: CASSSQQGIREQYF. Full variable domain (remainder filled in from reference TRBV28 and TRBJ2-5): DVKVTQSSRYLVKRTGEKVFLECVQDMDHENMFWYRQDPGLGLRLIYFSYDVKMKEKGDIPEGYSVSREKKERFSLILESASTNQTSMYLCASSSQQGIREQYFGPGTRLLVL.

This clone was seen a single time. The chain joins TRBV15 to TRBJ2-2; 7 bases are a match to TRBD2. Germline-derived CDR1 and CDR2 are LNHNV and YYDKDF (reference sequence). There are 17 residues in the CDR3. V shed 0 bases, J shed 5 bases, and the junction held 9 bases outside the gene matches. The CDR3 DNA reads as TGTGCCACCAGCAGAGATCGGGGCGGGAGTCTGACCGGGGAGCTGTTTTTT. Translated: CATSRDRGGSLTGELFF.

The chain combines TRBV4-1 with TRBJ2-1; the match to TRBD2 covers 16 bases. V dropped 4 bases and J dropped 6; count of bases not matched to a gene: 15. This CDR3 contains 20 residues. CDR1 and CDR2 (germline): MGHRA, YSYEKL. The CDR3 here is CASSPGLAGGRVLWANEQFF. In nucleotides, the CDR3 is TGCGCCAGCAGCCCGGGACTAGCGGGAGGGAGGGTGTTATGGGCCAATGAGCAGTTCTTC.

This clone came up once. The V gene is TRBV9, the J gene TRBJ2-3; 8 bases align to TRBD2. V gave up 7 bases and J gave up 6 bases; unmatched junction bases: 7. The CDR3 length is 13 residues. CDR1 is SGDLS and CDR2 is YYNGEE in the germline V gene. This CDR3 is CASDTGGPDTQYF. The CDR3 DNA is TGTGCCAGCGATACGGGGGGGCCGGATACGCAGTATTTT.